This record covers a single T cell receptor (beta chain). Its specificity is unknown. Blood got drawn at baseline, again on cycle 4 day 1, and then on cycle 7 day 1. This sample stems from a study of OX40 agonist ivuxolimab in advanced cancers. Study at large: Patients treated during dose escalation were battling hepatocellular carcinoma, melanoma, renal cell or head and neck cancer.

Only in-frame clones appear in the TCRdb table, and some are missing; sequencing was by immunoSEQ multiplex PCR. The sample consists of 30,000 or so clones, 90% of them appearing once. Per germline, CDR1 MNHEY and CDR2 SMNVEV (reference sequence). The CDR3 totals 13 residues. With V trimmed by 6 bases and J by 4 bases, 4 bases remained unmatched. General study points: Researchers did not determine the expanded peripheral T cells' antigen specificity. Dose levels from 0.1 to 3.0 mg/kg saw CD4+ and CD8+ blood T cells expand clonally by week 6.

The chain is built from TRBV27 and TRBJ2-3; TRBD2 matches at 7 bases. This sequence originates from an adult with an advanced solid tumor such as melanoma, head and neck, liver or kidney cancer. Sample: CD4+ or CD8+ T cells sorted from blood, taken in a trial of the OX40 agonist ivuxolimab. Here the CDR3 reads CASRGEGPDTQYF. Here the CDR3 DNA reads TGTGCCAGCAGAGGGGAGGGCCCAGATACGCAGTATTTT.